What follows are 8 T cell receptor beta chains derived from one specimen sequenced in a study of blood T cell repertoires in COVID-19. Some clones are missing from TCRdb's copy, which holds only in-frame ones; the method was immunoSEQ multiplex PCR. The sample has a few hundred thousand clones, around nine tenths seen once. The sample was peripheral blood. The receptors were sampled from a woman aged 40 to 50 who had recovered from COVID-19.

The chain links TRBV20-1 to TRBJ1-6, with D possibly matching TRBD1 (6 bases). Germline V gene lookup returns CDR1 DFQATT and CDR2 SNEGSKA (reference sequence). The CDR3 loop spans 15 amino acids. V was pared by 3 bases and J by 6 bases, with 15 bases between. CDR3 DNA sequence: TGCAGTGCTAGTATAGGTCTACAGGGTAATTCACCCCTCCACTTT. Its protein product is CSASIGLQGNSPLHF.

J is TRBJ1-5 and V is TRBV12-3 or TRBV12-4; possibly TRBD1 for D (5 bases). This CDR3 has 13 residues. Trimming left V 5 bases short and J 7 bases short, with 12 bases between. The CDR3 region is CASSLTGGQPQHF. For the CDR3, the DNA is TGTGCCAGCAGTCTCACGGGGGGGCAGCCCCAGCATTTT.

This clone is a singleton in its sample. The genes are TRBV7-9 and TRBJ2-3; weak D call: TRBD2 (5 bases). The germline V gene encodes CDR1 SEHNR and CDR2 FQNEAQ (reference sequence). CDR3 length: 16 amino acids. Trimming took off 1 base at V and 4 bases at J, with 15 bases between the two ends. CDR3 nucleotides: TGTGCCAGCAGCTTAGTGTCCCCGGGGTCTGCAGATACGCAGTATTTT. Amino acid sequence: CASSLVSPGSADTQYF.

Points on this clone: At one end, the junction sequence differs from germline, possibly due to a read error. The CDR3 loop is CASSQEGDLLGEPYF. The CDR3 DNA follows: TGTGCCAGCAGCCAAGAAGGAGACCTCCTTGGAGAGCCGTACTTC. This chain uses TRBV3-1 (or the pseudogene TRBV3-2) with TRBJ2-7, with unresolved D. The CDR3 is 15 amino acids. Per germline, CDR1 LGHDT and CDR2 YNNKEL (reference sequence).

This clone was picked up one time. V gene TRBV12-3 or TRBV12-4 combines with J gene TRBJ1-2; the D is unclear. The CDR3 totals 12 residues. The ends were cut back, 6 bases at V and 6 bases at J, with 11 bases in the middle. Here the CDR3 DNA reads TGTGCCAGCAGATCCGGAGTAGATGGCTACACCTTC. Its protein product is CASRSGVDGYTF.

The rearrangement joins TRBV9 to TRBJ2-3, with D maybe TRBD2 (7 bases). Germline-derived CDR1 and CDR2 are SGDLS and YYNGEE. Trimming removed 2 bases at V and 4 bases at J, with 17 bases between. This CDR3 is built from 16 residues. CDR3 residues: CASSVASGRGADTQYF. CDR3 in DNA: TGTGCCAGCAGCGTGGCTAGCGGTAGGGGGGCAGATACGCAGTATTTT.

V and J are TRBV28 and TRBJ1-5; D perhaps matches TRBD1 (6 bases). Trimming removed 8 bases at V and 1 base at J, with 9 bases between. Germline assignment: CDR1 MDHEN and CDR2 SYDVKM. The CDR3 is 13 residues long. Here the CDR3 DNA reads TGTGCCAGCTTAGGACAGAGCAATCAGCCCCAGCATTTT. Translating it yields CASLGQSNQPQHF.

The chain links TRBV24-1 to TRBJ1-5, with a possible D match to TRBD1 (5 bases). This CDR3 contains 16 residues. Trimming shortened V by 4 bases and J by 3 bases, and 15 bases separated the two germline ends. CDR1 and CDR2 (germline): KGHDR, SFDVKD. The CDR3 sequence: CATSEAGTGPNQPQHF. CDR3 DNA sequence: TGTGCCACCAGTGAAGCTGGAACAGGACCCAATCAGCCCCAGCATTTT.